These T cell receptor beta chains were read from a single sample in a study of naive and memory T cell subsets. TCRdb re-derived calls from the UMI-ligation and nested PCR reads in MiXCR, one entry per CDR3 protein. The sample lists fewer than 40,000 distinct CDR3 sequences; approximately 12% were seen once. Sequencing was carried out using effector memory CD4+ T cells from blood. The receptors here all came from a human donor in good health. Each CDR3 is given with its conserved first and last residue. A D gene is named only where the DNA matches it firmly. Not every row has a clone size; where given, it reads once, few, many or a size class.

size | D | J | length | V | DNA | CDR3
. | TRBD2 | TRBJ2-4 | 12 | TRBV28 | TGTGCCAGCAGTTCCCTCGGGACTAGTCAGTACTTC | CASSSLGTSQYF
few | . | TRBJ1-6 | 14 | TRBV9 | TGTGCCAGCAGCGTAGCCCAGGGCAATTCACCCCTCCACTTT | CASSVAQGNSPLHF
. | TRBD1 | TRBJ2-1 | 13 | TRBV6-2/TRBV6-3 | TGTGCCAGCCGGAGACAGGGGAACAATGAGCAGTTCTTC | CASRRQGNNEQFF
. | . | TRBJ1-1 | 16 | TRBV19 | TGTGCCAGTAGTATAAGTGGCATCGGGGGGAACACTGAAGCTTTCTTT | CASSISGIGGNTEAFF
. | . | TRBJ2-5 | 12 | TRBV20-1 | TGCAGTGCTCCCTGGAGGGAAGAGACCCAGTACTTC | CSAPWREETQYF
. | . | TRBJ2-7 | 16 | TRBV19 | TGTGCCAGTAGTATCGGCCGACTAGTTCCCTCCTACGAGCAGTACTTC | CASSIGRLVPSYEQYF
. | . | TRBJ1-5 | 15 | TRBV28 | TGTGCCAGCAGAGACACCGGACCGAGCAATCAGCCCCAGCATTTT | CASRDTGPSNQPQHF
few | . | TRBJ1-1 | 13 | TRBV5-4 | TGTGCGGGAGCGCGGGCCCTGAACACTGAAGCTTTCTTT | CAGARALNTEAFF
medium-sized | . | TRBJ2-2 | 15 | TRBV5-1 | TGCGCCAGCAGCTTGGGCCAGGGAGGCACCGGGGAGCTGTTTTTT | CASSLGQGGTGELFF
few | . | TRBJ2-6 | 16 | TRBV19 | TGTGCCAGTAGTACCTTCCAGAGCTCTGGGGCCAACGTCCTGACTTTC | CASSTFQSSGANVLTF
. | TRBD1 | TRBJ2-6 | 16 | TRBV20-1 | TGCAGTGCACCCTACAGGGGTTTCGCTGGGGCCAACGTCCTGACTTTC | CSAPYRGFAGANVLTF
. | TRBD2 | TRBJ2-7 | 15 | TRBV30 | TGTGCCTGGAGTGGGACGACTAGCGGGAAACACGAGCAGTACTTC | CAWSGTTSGKHEQYF
. | TRBD1 | TRBJ1-2 | 15 | TRBV19 | TGTGCCACCTCAGCCGGGCCAGGGGGCGTCTATGGCTACACCTTC | CATSAGPGGVYGYTF
few | . | TRBJ2-3 | 14 | TRBV5-1 | TGCGCCAGCAGCGAGGGGGGTGGCACAGATACGCAGTATTTT | CASSEGGGTDTQYF
. | TRBD1 | TRBJ1-2 | 14 | TRBV5-1 | TGCGCCAGCAGTTGGGACAGGACCGCGTGGGGCTACACCTTC | CASSWDRTAWGYTF
many | . | TRBJ2-4 | 15 | TRBV28 | TGTGCCAGCAGTTCCACCGGGGCGGAGCGGAACATTCAGTACTTC | CASSSTGAERNIQYF
many | TRBD2 | TRBJ2-1 | 15 | TRBV20-1 | TGCAGTGCCCAAGGGTGGGGGGGCTCCTACAATGAGCAGTTCTTC | CSAQGWGGSYNEQFF
many | . | TRBJ1-2 | 14 | TRBV20-1 | TGCAGTGCCCTAACTCCCTCCGTCCCACGGGGCTACACCTTC | CSALTPSVPRGYTF
many | TRBD2 | TRBJ2-1 | 16 | TRBV5-1 | TGCGCCAGCTCTGGGACTAGCGGAGAAAGAACCCATGAGCAGTTCTTC | CASSGTSGERTHEQFF
few | . | TRBJ1-4 | 16 | TRBV20-1 | TGCAGTGCCCCCGTCCCGGGACCTTCAACTAATGAAAAACTGTTTTTT | CSAPVPGPSTNEKLFF
few | . | TRBJ2-7 | 14 | TRBV5-5 | TGTGCCAGCAGCTTGGTGTACAACTCCTACGAGCAGTACTTC | CASSLVYNSYEQYF
many | TRBD2 | TRBJ2-4 | 15 | TRBV6-5 | TGTGCCAGCAGGGGGCGGGGGGCCAACAAAAACATTCAGTACTTC | CASRGRGANKNIQYF
many | TRBD2 | TRBJ2-1 | 15 | TRBV25-1 | TGTGCCAGCAGTCTAACCGGGACTAGCGCCAATGAGCAGTTCTTC | CASSLTGTSANEQFF
few | TRBD2 | TRBJ2-1 | 17 | TRBV7-8 | TGTGCCAGCAGCTCTCAGTTAGCGGGAGGGGTGGTAAATGAGCAGTTCTTC | CASSSQLAGGVVNEQFF